This T cell receptor beta chain was captured by sequencing in a study of T cell responses to AZD1222 COVID-19 vaccine. As for this clone: What it binds is not known.

The CDR3 is 17 residues long. Germline CDR1 is MNHEY and CDR2 is SVGEGT. Deletions cut 4 bases from V and 0 bases from J, with 16 bases between. Overall study results and limits: Vaccination with two AZD1222 doses was followed by a rise in Spike-specific TCR breadth and depth.

The repertoire was sequenced with immunoSEQ multiplex PCR; TCRdb's copy has only in-frame clones and lacks some. The sample yields 100,000 to 150,000 clones, approximately 90% seen once. The sample consisted of peripheral blood, taken on day 0 of AZD1222 vaccination. J is TRBJ2-4 and V is TRBV6-2 or TRBV6-3; D gene unclear. The sequence was collected from an adult in good health. The CDR3 sequence: CASSSVMRALAKNIQYF. The CDR3 bases are TGTGCCAGCAGTTCTGTAATGCGAGCACTAGCCAAAAACATTCAGTACTTC.